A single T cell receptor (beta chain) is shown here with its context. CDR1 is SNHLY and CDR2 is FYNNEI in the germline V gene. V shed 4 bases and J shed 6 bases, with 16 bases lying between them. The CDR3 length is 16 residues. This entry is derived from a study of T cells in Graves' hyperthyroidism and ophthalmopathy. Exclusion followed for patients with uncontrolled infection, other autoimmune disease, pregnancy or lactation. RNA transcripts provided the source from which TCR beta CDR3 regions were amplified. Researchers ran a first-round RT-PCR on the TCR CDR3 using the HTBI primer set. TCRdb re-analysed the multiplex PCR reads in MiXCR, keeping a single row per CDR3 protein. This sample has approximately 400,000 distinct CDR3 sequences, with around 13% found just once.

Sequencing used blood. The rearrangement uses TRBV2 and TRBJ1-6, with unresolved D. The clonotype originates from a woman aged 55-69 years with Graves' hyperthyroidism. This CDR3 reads CASSVAVPWGNSPLHF. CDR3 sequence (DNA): TGTGCCAGCAGTGTGGCAGTCCCTTGGGGTAATTCACCCCTCCACTTT. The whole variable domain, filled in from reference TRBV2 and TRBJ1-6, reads EPEVTQTPSHQVTQMGQEVILRCVPISNHLYFYWYRQILGQKVEFLVSFYNNEISEKSEIFDDQFSVERPDGSNFTLKIRSTKLEDSAMYFCASSVAVPWGNSPLHFGNGTRLTVT.